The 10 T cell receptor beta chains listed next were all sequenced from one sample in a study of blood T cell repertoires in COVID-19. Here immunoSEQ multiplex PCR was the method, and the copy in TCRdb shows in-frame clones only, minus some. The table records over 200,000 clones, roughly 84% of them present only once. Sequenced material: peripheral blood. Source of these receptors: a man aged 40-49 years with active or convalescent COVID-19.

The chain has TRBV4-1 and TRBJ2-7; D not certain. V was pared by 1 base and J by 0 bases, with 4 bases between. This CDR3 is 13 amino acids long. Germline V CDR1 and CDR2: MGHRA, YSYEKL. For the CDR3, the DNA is TGCGCCAGCAGCCAAGTAGTCTCCTACGAGCAGTACTTC. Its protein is CASSQVVSYEQYF.

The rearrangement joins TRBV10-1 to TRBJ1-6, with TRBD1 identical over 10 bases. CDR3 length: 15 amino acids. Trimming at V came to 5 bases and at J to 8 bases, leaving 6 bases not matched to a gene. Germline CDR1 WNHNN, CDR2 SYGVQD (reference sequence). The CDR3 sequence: CASSRTGTGDSPLHF. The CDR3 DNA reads TGCGCCAGCAGTAGGACAGGGACAGGGGATTCACCCCTCCACTTT.

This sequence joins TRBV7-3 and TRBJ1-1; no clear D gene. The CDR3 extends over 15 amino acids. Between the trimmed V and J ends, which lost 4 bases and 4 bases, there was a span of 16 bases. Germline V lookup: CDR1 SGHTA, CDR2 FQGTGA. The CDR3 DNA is TGTGCCAGCAGCTCCACCGTCGGGGTAGGCACTGAAGCTTTCTTT. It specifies CASSSTVGVGTEAFF.

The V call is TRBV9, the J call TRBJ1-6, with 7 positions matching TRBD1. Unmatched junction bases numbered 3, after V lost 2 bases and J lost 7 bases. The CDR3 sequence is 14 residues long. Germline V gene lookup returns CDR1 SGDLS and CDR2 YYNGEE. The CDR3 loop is CASSVRDRNSPLHF. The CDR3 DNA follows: TGTGCCAGCAGCGTCCGGGACAGAAATTCACCCCTCCACTTT.

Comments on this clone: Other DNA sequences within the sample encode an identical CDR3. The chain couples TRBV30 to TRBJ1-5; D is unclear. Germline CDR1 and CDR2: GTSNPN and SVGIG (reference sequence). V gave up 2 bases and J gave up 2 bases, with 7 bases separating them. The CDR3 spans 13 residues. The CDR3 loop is CAWSSGGNQPQHF. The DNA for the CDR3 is TGTGCCTGGAGTTCTGGAGGCAATCAGCCCCAGCATTTT.

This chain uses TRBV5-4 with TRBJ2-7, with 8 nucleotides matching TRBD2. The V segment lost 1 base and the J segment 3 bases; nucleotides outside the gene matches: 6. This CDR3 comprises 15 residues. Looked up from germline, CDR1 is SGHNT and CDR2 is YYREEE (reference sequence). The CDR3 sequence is CASSLSRGADYEQYF. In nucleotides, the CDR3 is TGTGCCAGCAGCTTGTCGCGGGGGGCGGACTACGAGCAGTACTTC.

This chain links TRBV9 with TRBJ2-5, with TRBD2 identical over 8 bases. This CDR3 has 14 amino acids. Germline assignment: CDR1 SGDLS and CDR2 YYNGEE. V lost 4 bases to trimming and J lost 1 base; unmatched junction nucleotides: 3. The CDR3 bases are TGTGCCAGCAGCCCGACTAGCGTCCAAGAGACCCAGTACTTC. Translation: CASSPTSVQETQYF.

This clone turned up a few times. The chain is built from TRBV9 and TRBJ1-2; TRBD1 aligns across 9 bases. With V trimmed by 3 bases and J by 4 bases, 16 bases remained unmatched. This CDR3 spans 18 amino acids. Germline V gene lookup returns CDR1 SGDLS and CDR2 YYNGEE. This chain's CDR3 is CASSEGGTGWSPRYGYTF. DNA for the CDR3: TGTGCCAGCAGCGAGGGGGGGACAGGGTGGTCCCCTCGCTATGGCTACACCTTC.

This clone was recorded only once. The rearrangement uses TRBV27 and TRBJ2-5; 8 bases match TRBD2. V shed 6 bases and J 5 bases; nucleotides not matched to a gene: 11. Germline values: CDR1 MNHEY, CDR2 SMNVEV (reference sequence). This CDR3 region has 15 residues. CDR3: CASSPIGGAGETQYF. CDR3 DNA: TGTGCCAGCAGCCCTATCGGGGGGGCGGGCGAGACCCAGTACTTC.

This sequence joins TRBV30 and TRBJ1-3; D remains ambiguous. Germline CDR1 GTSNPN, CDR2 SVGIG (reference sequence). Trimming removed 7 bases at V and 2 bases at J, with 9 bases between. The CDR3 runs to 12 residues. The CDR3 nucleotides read TGTGCCTTACTGGTCGCTGGAAACACCATATATTTT. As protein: CALLVAGNTIYF.